What follows are 13 T cell receptor beta chains derived from one specimen sequenced in a study of blood T cell repertoires in COVID-19. Clones were sequenced by immunoSEQ multiplex PCR, and TCRdb holds only the in-frame ones, with some missing. The sample holds fewer than 250,000 clones, about four fifths seen once. The specimen was peripheral blood. The receptors originated from a woman between 50 and 59 years old with acute or convalescent COVID-19.

The gene calls are TRBV12-3 or TRBV12-4 and TRBJ2-3; unclear D gene. The germline V and J ends were trimmed by 3 bases and 0 bases, with 4 bases remaining between them. The CDR3 spans 13 residues. CDR3 sequence reads: CASSFLSTDTQYF. CDR3 nucleotides: TGTGCCAGCAGTTTTCTTAGCACAGATACGCAGTATTTT.

This clone was counted once. Other DNA variants within this sample encode the same CDR3. The chain joins TRBV5-4 to TRBJ2-1; a weak D match, TRBD1 (7 bases). Per the germline V gene, CDR1 is SGHNT and CDR2 is YYREEE (reference sequence). The CDR3 contains 14 residues. Trimming pared 4 bases from V and 4 bases from J, leaving 12 bases between. CDR3 coding DNA: TGTGCCAGCAGCCCCCAGGGGGGTTACAATGAGCAGTTCTTC. Its translation: CASSPQGGYNEQFF.

The chain employs TRBV19 and TRBJ2-7, with 8 bases aligning to TRBD1. Germline assignment: CDR1 LNHDA and CDR2 SQIVND (reference sequence). Germline trimming cut 6 bases from V and 2 bases from J; bases unmatched to any gene: 15. There are 17 residues in the CDR3. This chain's CDR3 is CASRLRHSGQATYEQYF. The CDR3 region has the DNA TGTGCCAGTAGGCTGCGTCACTCGGGACAGGCTACCTACGAGCAGTACTTC.

This chain joins TRBV10-3 and TRBJ2-1; 10 bases map to TRBD2. The germline CDR1 and CDR2 sequences are ENHRY and SYGVKD. With V trimmed by 2 bases and J by 0 bases, 16 bases remained unmatched. The CDR3 has 21 amino acids. CDR3 sequence: CAISEPTGTSEAWSSYNEQFF. The CDR3 bases are TGTGCCATCAGTGAGCCTACCGGGACTAGCGAGGCCTGGAGCTCCTACAATGAGCAGTTCTTC.

As DNA, the CDR3 is TGCGCCAGCAGCCAAGATCTAACAGGGGGCCTTCGAGAGACCCAGTACTTC. Translated, it gives CASSQDLTGGLRETQYF. This chain connects TRBV4-1 to TRBJ2-5; 9 bases fit TRBD1. V lost 0 bases, J lost 4 bases, and 9 bases stayed unmatched. The CDR3 extends over 17 amino acids. Germline CDR1 and CDR2: MGHRA and YSYEKL.

V and J are TRBV24-1 and TRBJ2-3; 12 positions agree with TRBD1. The length of the CDR3 is 18 residues. CDR1 is KGHDR and CDR2 is SFDVKD in the germline V gene. J lost 3 bases, V lost 3 bases, and 9 bases had no gene match. CDR3 sequence reads: CATSDPPGTGGSTDTQYF. In nucleotides, the CDR3 is TGTGCCACCAGTGATCCGCCAGGGACAGGGGGCTCGACAGATACGCAGTATTTT.

This clone turned up a few times. The chain is built from TRBV4-2 and TRBJ2-4; 11 positions match TRBD1. Germline assignment: CDR1 LGHNA and CDR2 YNFKEQ. The CDR3 length is 19 residues. J lost 5 bases, V lost 0 bases, and 12 bases had no gene match. CDR3 coding DNA: TGTGCCAGCAGCCAAGAGGCGCTCCCGGGACAGGGGGGGGAAAACATTCAGTACTTC. This codes for CASSQEALPGQGGENIQYF.

The CDR3 sequence is CASSVQGAVNSPLHF. CDR3 nucleotide sequence: TGTGCCAGCAGCGTACAGGGGGCGGTGAATTCACCCCTCCACTTT. This chain links TRBV7-2 with TRBJ1-6, with 9 bases that match TRBD1. The CDR3 totals 15 residues. Germline-derived CDR1 and CDR2 are SGHTA and FQGNSA. The V and J ends lost 5 bases and 7 bases, in that order; junction bases with no gene match: 6.

The chain employs TRBV28 and TRBJ2-3; TRBD1 might be the D (6 bases). Germline loops: CDR1 MDHEN, CDR2 SYDVKM. The ends were cut back, 4 bases at V and 2 bases at J, with 13 bases in the middle. CDR3 size: 15 residues. CDR3 loop: CASSSPTGNTDTQYF. The DNA for the CDR3 is TGTGCCAGCAGTTCCCCGACAGGAAACACAGATACGCAGTATTTT.

The CDR3 DNA sequence: TGTGCCAGCAGCTTAGATCCGGTGAGCGAGCAGTACTTC. As protein: CASSLDPVSEQYF. The chain couples TRBV11-3 to TRBJ2-7; D is unclear. The CDR3 loop spans 13 amino acids. V was pared by 0 bases and J by 6 bases, with 9 bases between. CDR1 and CDR2 from the germline V gene are SGHNT and YENEEA.

This chain uses TRBV10-3 with TRBJ2-2; 7 nucleotides agree with TRBD1. The CDR3 runs 14 residues. Germline V gives CDR1 ENHRY, CDR2 SYGVKD. Losses at the gene ends were 6 bases for V and 1 base for J; bases not matched to a gene: 2. Here the CDR3 DNA reads TGTGCCATCAGGCGGACAGGGAACACCGGGGAGCTGTTTTTT. This translates into CAIRRTGNTGELFF.

The J gene is TRBJ1-2, the V gene TRBV2; D might be TRBD1 (5 bases). Per the germline V gene, CDR1 is SNHLY and CDR2 is FYNNEI. Trimming stripped 5 bases from V and 8 bases from J, with 18 bases between. CDR3 length: 14 residues. As DNA, the CDR3 is TGTGCCAGCAGTTTGACAGCCCTCGGAGGGGGCTACACCTTC. This sequence encodes CASSLTALGGGYTF.

This clone was counted only a few times. The J gene is TRBJ2-1, the V gene TRBV6-5, with 8 bases aligning to TRBD1. The length of the CDR3 is 14 residues. Per germline, CDR1 MNHEY and CDR2 SVGAGI. V lost 4 bases and J lost 8; bases outside the gene matches: 7. As DNA, the CDR3 is TGTGCCAGCAGTTGGACAGGGTCTAAGGATGAGCAGTTCTTC. The encoded protein is CASSWTGSKDEQFF.